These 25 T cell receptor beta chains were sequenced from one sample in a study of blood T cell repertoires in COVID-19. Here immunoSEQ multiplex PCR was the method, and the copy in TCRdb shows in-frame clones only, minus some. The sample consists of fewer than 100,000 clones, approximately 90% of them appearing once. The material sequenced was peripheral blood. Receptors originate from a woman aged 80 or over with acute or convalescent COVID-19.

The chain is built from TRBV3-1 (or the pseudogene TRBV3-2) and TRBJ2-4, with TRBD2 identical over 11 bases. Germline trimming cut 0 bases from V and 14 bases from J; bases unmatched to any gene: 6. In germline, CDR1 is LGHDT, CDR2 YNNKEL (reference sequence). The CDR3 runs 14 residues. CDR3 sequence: CASSQDPSGGSEYF. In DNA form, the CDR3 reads TGTGCCAGCAGCCAAGATCCTAGCGGGGGGTCCGAGTACTTC.

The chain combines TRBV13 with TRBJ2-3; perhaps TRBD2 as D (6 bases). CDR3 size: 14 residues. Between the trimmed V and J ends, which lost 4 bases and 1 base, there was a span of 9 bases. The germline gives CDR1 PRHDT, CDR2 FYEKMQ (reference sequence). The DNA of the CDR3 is TGTGCCAGCAGCTCCCGACTAGGCACAGATACGCAGTATTTT. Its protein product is CASSSRLGTDTQYF.

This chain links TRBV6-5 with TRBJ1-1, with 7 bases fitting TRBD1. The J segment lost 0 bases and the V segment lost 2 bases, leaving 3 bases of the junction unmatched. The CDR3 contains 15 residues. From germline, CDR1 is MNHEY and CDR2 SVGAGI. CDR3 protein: CASSYAGGMNTEAFF. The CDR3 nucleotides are TGTGCCAGCAGTTACGCAGGGGGGATGAACACTGAAGCTTTCTTT.

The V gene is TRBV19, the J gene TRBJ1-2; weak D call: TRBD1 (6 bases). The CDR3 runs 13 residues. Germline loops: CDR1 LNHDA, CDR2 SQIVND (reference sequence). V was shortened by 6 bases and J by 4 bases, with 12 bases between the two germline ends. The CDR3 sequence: CASRRTESYGYTF. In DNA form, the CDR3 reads TGTGCCAGTAGGAGGACAGAGTCCTATGGCTACACCTTC.

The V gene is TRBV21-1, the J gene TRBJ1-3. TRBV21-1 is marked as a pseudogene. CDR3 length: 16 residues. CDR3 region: CASSSLWGGSGNTIYF. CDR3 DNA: TGTGCCAGCAGCTCACTCTGGGGGGGCTCTGGAAACACCATATATTTT.

This CDR3 is CASSLGQGGLSGELFF. CDR3 bases: TGTGCCAGCAGCTTGGGGCAGGGAGGATTGAGCGGGGAGCTGTTTTTT. The chain has TRBV5-6 and TRBJ2-2, with a possible D match to TRBD2 (6 bases). Per the germline V gene, CDR1 is SGHDT and CDR2 is YYEEEE. The CDR3 has 16 residues. Trimming pared 0 bases from V and 7 bases from J, leaving 16 bases between.

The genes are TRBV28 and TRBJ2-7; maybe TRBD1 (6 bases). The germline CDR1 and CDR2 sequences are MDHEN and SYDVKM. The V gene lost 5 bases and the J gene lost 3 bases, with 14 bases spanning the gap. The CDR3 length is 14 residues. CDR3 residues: CASSQLGHNYEQYF. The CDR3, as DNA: TGTGCCAGCAGTCAACTGGGACACAACTACGAGCAGTACTTC.

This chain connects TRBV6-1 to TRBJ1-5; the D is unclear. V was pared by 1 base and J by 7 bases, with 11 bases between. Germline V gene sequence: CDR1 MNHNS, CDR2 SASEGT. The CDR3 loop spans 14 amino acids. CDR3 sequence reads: CASSEEPGLQPQHF. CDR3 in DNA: TGTGCCAGCAGTGAAGAACCCGGACTGCAGCCCCAGCATTTT.

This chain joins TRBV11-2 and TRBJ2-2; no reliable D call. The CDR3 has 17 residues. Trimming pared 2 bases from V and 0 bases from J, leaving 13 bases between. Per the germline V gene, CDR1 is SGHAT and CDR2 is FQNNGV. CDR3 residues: CASSLPRRYSNTGELFF. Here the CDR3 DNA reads TGTGCCAGCAGCTTACCCCGGAGATATTCGAACACCGGGGAGCTGTTTTTT.

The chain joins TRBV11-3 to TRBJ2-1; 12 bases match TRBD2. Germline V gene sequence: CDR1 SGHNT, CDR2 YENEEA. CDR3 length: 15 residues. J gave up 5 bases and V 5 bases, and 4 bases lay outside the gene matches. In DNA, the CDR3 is TGTGCCAGCAGCCCTGGACTAGCGGGGCACAATGAGCAGTTCTTC. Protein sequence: CASSPGLAGHNEQFF.

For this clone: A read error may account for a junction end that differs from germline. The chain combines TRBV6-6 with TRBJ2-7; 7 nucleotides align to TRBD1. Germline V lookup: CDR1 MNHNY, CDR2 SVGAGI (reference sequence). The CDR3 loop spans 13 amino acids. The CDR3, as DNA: TGTGCCAGCAGCTCCTCTCGACAGGGAGTGTCGAACTTC. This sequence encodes CASSSSRQGVSNF.

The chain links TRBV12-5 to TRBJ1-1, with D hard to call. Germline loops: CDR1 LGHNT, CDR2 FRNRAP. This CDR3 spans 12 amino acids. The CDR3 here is CATRDQNTEAFF. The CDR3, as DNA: TGTGCCACGAGGGATCAGAACACTGAAGCTTTCTTT.

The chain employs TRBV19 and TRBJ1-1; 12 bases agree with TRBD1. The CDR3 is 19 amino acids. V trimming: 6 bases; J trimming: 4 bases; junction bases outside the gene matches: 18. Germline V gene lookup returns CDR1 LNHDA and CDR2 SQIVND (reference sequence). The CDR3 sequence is CASSISNPGQGARGTEAFF. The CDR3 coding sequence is TGTGCCAGTAGCATTTCAAACCCGGGACAGGGGGCGAGGGGCACTGAAGCTTTCTTT.

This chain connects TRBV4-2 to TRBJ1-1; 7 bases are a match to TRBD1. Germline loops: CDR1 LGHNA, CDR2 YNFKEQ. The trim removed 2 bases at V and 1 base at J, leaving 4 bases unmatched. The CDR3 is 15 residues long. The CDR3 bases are TGTGCCAGCAGCCAAACGGGACAGCCGAACACTGAAGCTTTCTTT. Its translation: CASSQTGQPNTEAFF.

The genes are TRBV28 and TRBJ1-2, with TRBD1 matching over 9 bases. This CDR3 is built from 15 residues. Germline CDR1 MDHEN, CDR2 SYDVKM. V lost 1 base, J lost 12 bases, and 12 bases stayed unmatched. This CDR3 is CASSLFRTGASGHTF. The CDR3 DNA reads TGTGCCAGCAGTTTATTCCGGACAGGGGCTAGCGGCCACACCTTC.

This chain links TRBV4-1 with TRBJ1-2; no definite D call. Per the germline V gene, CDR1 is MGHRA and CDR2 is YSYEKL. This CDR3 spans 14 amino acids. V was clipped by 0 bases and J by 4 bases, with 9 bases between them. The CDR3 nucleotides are TGCGCCAGCAGCCAAGAGTCAGGAATCTATGGCTACACCTTC. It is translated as CASSQESGIYGYTF.

The CDR3 sequence: CASSQYSGKRPQPQHF. The CDR3 nucleotides are TGTGCCAGCAGTCAATATTCGGGAAAACGGCCCCAGCCCCAGCATTTT. The chain links TRBV6-2 or TRBV6-3 to TRBJ1-5; no clear D gene. V lost 5 bases, J lost 7 bases, and 21 bases lay in between. CDR3 length: 16 residues. The germline V gene encodes CDR1 MNHEY and CDR2 SVGEGT.

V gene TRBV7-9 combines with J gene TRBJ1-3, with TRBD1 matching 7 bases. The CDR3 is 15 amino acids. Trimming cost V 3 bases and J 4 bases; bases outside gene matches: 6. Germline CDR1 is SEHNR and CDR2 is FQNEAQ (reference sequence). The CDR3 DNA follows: TGTGCCAGCAGCTTCCCCAGGGGGTTAGGAAACACCATATATTTT. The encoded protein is CASSFPRGLGNTIYF.

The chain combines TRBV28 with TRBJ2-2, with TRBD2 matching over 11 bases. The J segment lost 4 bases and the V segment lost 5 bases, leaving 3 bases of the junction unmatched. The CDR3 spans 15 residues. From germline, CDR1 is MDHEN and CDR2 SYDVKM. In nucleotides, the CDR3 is TGTGCCAGCAGTACCCTAGCGGGAGGCACCGGGGAGCTGTTTTTT. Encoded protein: CASSTLAGGTGELFF.

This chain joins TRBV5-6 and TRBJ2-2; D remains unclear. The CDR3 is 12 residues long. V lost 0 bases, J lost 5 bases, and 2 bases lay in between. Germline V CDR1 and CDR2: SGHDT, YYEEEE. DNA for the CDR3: TGTGCCAGCAGCTTGGCGACCGGGGAGCTGTTTTTT. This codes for CASSLATGELFF. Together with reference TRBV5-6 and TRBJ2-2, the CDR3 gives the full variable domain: DAGVTQSPTHLIKTRGQQVTLRCSPKSGHDTVSWYQQALGQGPQFIFQYYEEEERQRGNFPDRFSGHQFPNYSSELNVNALLLGDSALYLCASSLATGELFFGEGSRLTVL.

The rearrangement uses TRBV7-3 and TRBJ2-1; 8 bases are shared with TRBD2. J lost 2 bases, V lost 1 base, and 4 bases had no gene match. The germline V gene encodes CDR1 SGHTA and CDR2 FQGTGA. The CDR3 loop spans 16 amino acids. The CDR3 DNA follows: TGTGCCAGCAGCTTAAGTGGCGGGAGGCCCTACAATGAGCAGTTCTTC. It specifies CASSLSGGRPYNEQFF.

The CDR3 DNA sequence: TGCGCCAGCAGCCCGGGACAGGTTGTGGGCTACACCTTC. Residues: CASSPGQVVGYTF. The genes are TRBV5-1 and TRBJ1-2; 8 nucleotides agree with TRBD1. CDR3 length: 13 amino acids. The junction had 7 bases not matched to a gene; V was cut back by 4 bases and J by 8 bases. Germline-derived CDR1 and CDR2 are SGHRS and YFSETQ.

CDR3 amino acids: CASSLRRSSYNEQFF. CDR3 DNA sequence: TGTGCCAGCAGTTTAAGACGGAGCTCCTACAATGAGCAGTTCTTC. The chain carries TRBV27 and TRBJ2-1, with no clear D. Between the trimmed V and J ends, which lost 2 bases and 0 bases, there was a span of 8 bases. The CDR3 totals 15 residues. Looked up from germline, CDR1 is MNHEY and CDR2 is SMNVEV (reference sequence).

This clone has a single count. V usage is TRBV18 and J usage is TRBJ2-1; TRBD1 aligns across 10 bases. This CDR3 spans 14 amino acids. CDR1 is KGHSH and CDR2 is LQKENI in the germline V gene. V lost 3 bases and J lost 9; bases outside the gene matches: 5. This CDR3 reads CASSPDRGRSEQFF. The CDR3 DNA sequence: TGTGCCAGCTCACCGGACAGGGGGAGGAGTGAGCAGTTCTTC.

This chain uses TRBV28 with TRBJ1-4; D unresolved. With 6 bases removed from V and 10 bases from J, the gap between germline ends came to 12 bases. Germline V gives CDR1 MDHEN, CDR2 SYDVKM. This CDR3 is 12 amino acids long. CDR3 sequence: CASSHNPGKLFF. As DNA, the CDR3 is TGTGCCAGCAGCCATAACCCGGGAAAACTGTTTTTT.